The 15 T cell receptor beta chains below come from one sample, sequenced in a study of T cells in localized non-small cell lung cancer (dated by TCRdb to about 2020). Receptor libraries were prepared by the immunoSEQ multiplex PCR assay. Entries here come from immuneACCESS through TCRdb and include only in-frame sequences with V and J called. Some clones fail to appear in such tables; in the studies checked, an unresolved V gene covers under half of the shortfall, and the cause of the remainder is unknown. The sample table holds about 2,800 clones, of which roughly 25% were seen once. The ten largest clones represent roughly a tenth of the sample. Sequenced here: normal lung tissue next to the tumor, sampled before any cancer treatment. These receptor sequences come from a man aged 35-69 years with stage II lung adenocarcinoma.

There are a few counts of this clone. The chain uses TRBV11-3 and TRBJ1-6; 11 bases map to TRBD1. The V gene end was trimmed by 3 bases and the J gene end by 6 bases; junction bases not matched to a gene: 7. In germline, CDR1 is SGHNT, CDR2 YENEEA. This CDR3 is 17 amino acids long. In nucleotides, the CDR3 is TGTGCCAGCAGCTTCTCCGGACAGGGGGCGGTTAATTCACCCCTCCACTTT. It codes for CASSFSGQGAVNSPLHF.

This clone ranks as large (0.1 to 1%). The genes are TRBV1 and TRBJ1-1. TRBV1 is designated a pseudogene. This CDR3 spans 15 amino acids. The CDR3 is CTSSQDGPGDTEAFF. Written as DNA, the CDR3 is TGCACCAGCAGCCAGGATGGACCTGGGGACACTGAAGCTTTCTTT.

This chain uses TRBV19 with TRBJ1-2; TRBD1 is a possible D gene (5 bases). The CDR3 spans 18 residues. V was pared by 1 base and J by 2 bases, with 20 bases between. Germline V gives CDR1 LNHDA, CDR2 SQIVND (reference sequence). The CDR3 nucleotides are TGTGCCAGTAGTATAGTGGTGTCGGTCAGGGAAAGGAACTATGGCTACACCTTC. Protein sequence: CASSIVVSVRERNYGYTF.

The CDR3 protein is CASSAGINTGELFF. The CDR3 DNA sequence: TGTGCCAGTAGTGCAGGGATTAACACCGGGGAGCTGTTTTTT. V and J are TRBV19 and TRBJ2-2, with D perhaps matching TRBD1 (5 bases). V was shortened by 5 bases and J by 2 bases, with 9 bases between the two germline ends. The CDR3 is made up of 14 amino acids. Germline V CDR1 and CDR2: LNHDA, SQIVND (reference sequence).

In the case of this clone: One end of the junction is discordant with germline, which a read error may explain. The chain carries TRBV6-8 and TRBJ1-1, with D maybe TRBD1 (5 bases). There are 13 residues in the CDR3. Germline V gene sequence: CDR1 MNHGY, CDR2 SAAAGT. The CDR3 nucleotides read TGTGCCATCAGTGTGACAGAGAACACTGAAGCTTTCTTT. The encoded protein is CAISVTENTEAFF.

This clone was observed a few times. The chain has TRBV11-3 and TRBJ1-1; tentative D call: TRBD1 (6 bases). The CDR3 consists of 15 residues. Per the germline V gene, CDR1 is SGHNT and CDR2 is YENEEA. Trimming removed 4 bases from V and 0 bases from J, with 12 bases in between. CDR3 in amino acids: CASSSAQGMNTEAFF. CDR3 coding DNA: TGTGCCAGCAGCTCCGCACAGGGCATGAACACTGAAGCTTTCTTT. Based on the CDR3 plus reference TRBV11-3 and TRBJ1-1, the full variable domain is EAGVVQSPRYKIIEKKQPVAFWCNPISGHNTLYWYLQNLGQGPELLIRYENEEAVDDSQLPKDRFSAERLKGVDSTLKIQPAELGDSAVYLCASSSAQGMNTEAFFGQGTRLTVV.

This chain joins TRBV6-8 and TRBJ1-5, with unresolved D. Germline V gene data show CDR1 as MNHGY and CDR2 as SAAAGT. CDR3 length: 14 residues. V was trimmed by 10 bases and J by 5 bases, leaving 18 bases between them. The CDR3 region is CATADTRGDQPQHF. The CDR3 bases are TGTGCCACTGCCGACACCAGAGGCGATCAGCCCCAGCATTTT.

The chain is built from TRBV28 and TRBJ2-2; tentatively, D is TRBD2 (6 bases). The V gene's germline CDR1 is MDHEN and CDR2 SYDVKM. This CDR3 contains 14 residues. The V and J ends lost 5 bases and 4 bases respectively, with 11 bases between them. DNA for the CDR3: TGTGCCAGCAGTCCGATTAGCGGCACCGGGGAGCTGTTTTTT. Amino acid sequence: CASSPISGTGELFF.

As for this clone: The read finishes 1 residue shy of the CDR3 end, and the germline J gene is used to complete it. The chain is built from TRBV6-1 and TRBJ1-6; 10 bases map to TRBD1. V lost 0 bases, J lost 7 bases, and 6 bases stayed unmatched. Germline CDR1 MNHNS, CDR2 SASEGT. This CDR3 is built from 17 residues. The part of the CDR3 DNA that was read is TGTGCCAGCAGTGAAGCGACAGGGGGCTATTCAAATTCACCCCTCCAC. Translated, it gives CASSEATGGYSNSPLH. The CDR3 as a whole reads CASSEATGGYSNSPLHF.

The chain recombines TRBV29-1 with TRBJ2-1, with TRBD2 identical over 13 bases. The CDR3 has 14 amino acids. From germline, CDR1 is SQVTM and CDR2 ANQGSEA. Trimming took 7 bases from V and 2 from J; bases not matched to a gene: 2. The CDR3 nucleotides are TGCAGCGGGGGACTAGCGGGACCCTACAATGAGCAGTTCTTC. It is translated as CSGGLAGPYNEQFF.

This chain links TRBV30 with TRBJ2-1, with 7 bases lining up with TRBD2. This CDR3 has 12 residues. CDR1 is GTSNPN, CDR2 SVGIG, per germline (reference sequence). CDR3 in DNA: TGTGCGGGGGGGGAATCCTACAATGAGCAGTTCTTC. Its translation: CAGGESYNEQFF.

This clone came up a few times. The gene calls are TRBV9 and TRBJ2-6; TRBD1 agrees at 10 bases. This CDR3 has 18 amino acids. V was pared by 5 bases and J by 2 bases, with 10 bases of the junction left unmatched. Germline V gene sequence: CDR1 SGDLS, CDR2 YYNGEE. The DNA of the CDR3 is TGTGCCAGCAGTTCCAGGACAGGGGGTGTGGCTGGGGCCAACGTCCTGACTTTC. This translates into CASSSRTGGVAGANVLTF.

The V and J genes are TRBV19 and TRBJ1-5; 7 bases are a match to TRBD1. The ends lost 8 bases at V and 1 base at J; junction bases unmatched: 11. The CDR3 runs to 16 residues. CDR1 and CDR2 (germline): LNHDA, SQIVND (reference sequence). The CDR3 region has the DNA TGTGCCAGTGGAGAGGGGGCCCCGGTCAGCAATCAGCCCCAGCATTTT. Amino acids: CASGEGAPVSNQPQHF.

This clone has more than one count but fewer than ten. The CDR3 DNA is TGTGCCAGCAGCGTAGGACAGGGCGGAGAAAAACTGTTTTTT. Protein product: CASSVGQGGEKLFF. This chain uses TRBV9 with TRBJ1-4, with 7 bases lining up with TRBD1. Looked up from germline, CDR1 is SGDLS and CDR2 is YYNGEE. This CDR3 has 14 residues. V dropped 0 bases and J dropped 8; count of bases not matched to a gene: 4.

This clone is medium-sized within its sample. This chain joins TRBV11-3 and TRBJ2-7; perhaps D is TRBD1 or TRBD2 (7 bases each). The CDR3 loop spans 14 amino acids. The V end was cut by 5 bases, the J end by 3 bases, with 14 bases between. The germline gives CDR1 SGHNT, CDR2 YENEEA. CDR3 nucleotide sequence: TGTGCCAGCAGCGAAGCGGGACAGCGCTACGAGCAGTACTTC. It is translated as CASSEAGQRYEQYF. The entire variable domain, with the rest obtained from reference TRBV11-3 and TRBJ2-7, is as follows: EAGVVQSPRYKIIEKKQPVAFWCNPISGHNTLYWYLQNLGQGPELLIRYENEEAVDDSQLPKDRFSAERLKGVDSTLKIQPAELGDSAVYLCASSEAGQRYEQYFGPGTRLTVT.